A selection of T cell receptor beta chains follows, all from one sample in a study of post-analysis software for immune sequencing data. One entry per CDR3 protein results from TCRdb running MiXCR on the PCR reads. The table records about half a million distinct CDR3 sequences, less than 40% of them present only once. The source material was blood. These receptor sequences come from a girl aged 2 to 17 with multiple sclerosis. Each CDR3 is given with its conserved first and last residue. The D gene is left open where the match is weak.

j_gene	v_gene	len	d_gene	CDR3aa
TRBJ1-2	TRBV9	15	.	CASSVSASSNYGYTF
TRBJ1-5	TRBV7-9	14	.	CASSSRTAPGPQHF
TRBJ2-3	TRBV7-3	16	TRBD2	CASSDGLAGGRNTQYF
TRBJ2-1	TRBV4-1	15	TRBD1	CASSQPGQGVNEQFF
TRBJ1-4	TRBV4-1	15	.	CASSQEGGAEGKLFF
TRBJ1-5	TRBV6-1	17	TRBD1	CASSVWDREVSNQPQHF
TRBJ2-5	TRBV7-9	15	TRBD2	CASSLQRGDSETQYF
TRBJ2-5	TRBV5-1	14	.	CASSSGNLQETQYF
TRBJ2-1	TRBV9	15	TRBD2	CASSVAGGAVSEQFF
TRBJ2-5	TRBV5-1	14	.	CASSEYSGRETQYF
TRBJ2-5	TRBV5-1	16	TRBD2	CASSQKRLAGTGTQYF
TRBJ2-6	TRBV20-1	16	TRBD2	CSARLAGGPGANVLTF
TRBJ2-5	TRBV5-5	15	.	CASSLAAIGQETQYF